The clone carrying this TCR beta chain was picked up a small number of times. Germline V CDR1 and CDR2: MGHDK, SYGVNS. V was trimmed by 0 bases and J by 7 bases, leaving 13 bases between them. The CDR3 sequence is 15 residues long. Enrolment of Seattle patients took place during active infection, and they were followed longitudinally. How the authors handled the data: Amplification of reference gene primers provided the estimated nucleated cell counts. Assay: immunoSEQ multiplex PCR; the TCRdb copy retains only in-frame clones and omits some. V, J and clone size are those of that table, while D and trimming were read from the DNA. The table lists about 50,000 clones, roughly 79% of them singletons. The sample originates from a study of blood T cell repertoires in COVID-19. Whole-study context: There were acute and convalescent COVID-19 samples, and they came from the United States, Italy and Spain. PBMCs, B-cell-depleted T cells, or T cells were the source of the cDNA or gDNA that made up the material.

The source of this sequence is a woman older than 75 with COVID-19, enrolled during active disease. The sequenced sample consisted of peripheral blood. The chain links TRBV25-1 to TRBJ2-1, with D tentatively TRBD2 (6 bases). The CDR3 DNA is TGTGCCAGCAGTGAATACCCAATCCGGGGGAATGAGCAGTTCTTC. Residues: CASSEYPIRGNEQFF.